Following are 16 T cell receptor beta chains from one sample sequenced in a study of cytomegalovirus exposure and HLA in healthy donors. PCR employed 60 Vbeta and 13 Jbeta primers. This table comes from immunoSEQ multiplex PCR, and its TCRdb copy is limited to in-frame clones, with some not included. The sample carries approximately 180,000 clones, around 80% recorded once. The specimen was PBMCs. These receptor sequences come from a woman in her 30s in good health and CMV-seronegative.

The chain joins TRBV5-6 to TRBJ2-3; TRBD1 might be the D (5 bases). The CDR3 totals 14 residues. Trimming shortened V by 2 bases and J by 2 bases, and 9 bases separated the two germline ends. Per the germline V gene, CDR1 is SGHDT and CDR2 is YYEEEE. For the CDR3, the DNA is TGTGCCAGCAGCTTTGCAGGGATCACAGATACGCAGTATTTT. It encodes CASSFAGITDTQYF.

The chain couples TRBV30 to TRBJ2-2, with 7 bases matching TRBD2. In germline, CDR1 is GTSNPN, CDR2 SVGIG (reference sequence). The CDR3 contains 15 residues. The J segment lost 0 bases and the V segment lost 3 bases, leaving 4 bases of the junction unmatched. In DNA, the CDR3 is TGTGCCTGGAGGGCCCTAGCGGCGAACACCGGGGAGCTGTTTTTT. Protein: CAWRALAANTGELFF.

The chain uses TRBV9 and TRBJ1-5, with TRBD1 identical over 7 bases. Per the germline V gene, CDR1 is SGDLS and CDR2 is YYNGEE. The junction had 4 bases not matched to a gene; V was cut back by 4 bases and J by 0 bases. The CDR3 has 15 amino acids. The CDR3 loop reads CASSWTGDSNQPQHF. Written as DNA, the CDR3 is TGTGCCAGCAGCTGGACAGGAGATAGCAATCAGCCCCAGCATTTT.

The V call is TRBV6-5, the J call TRBJ1-5; D ambiguous. V gave up 3 bases and J gave up 0 bases, with 3 bases separating them. CDR1 is MNHEY, CDR2 SVGAGI, per germline. The CDR3 length is 13 residues. CDR3: CASSYYSNQPQHF. CDR3 nucleotides: TGTGCCAGCAGTTATTATAGCAATCAGCCCCAGCATTTT.

The chain has TRBV9 and TRBJ2-5; 11 positions agree with TRBD1. Trimming at V came to 3 bases and at J to 5 bases, leaving 6 bases not matched to a gene. The germline V gene has CDR1 SGDLS and CDR2 YYNGEE. The CDR3 has 15 residues. This CDR3 is CASSAGQGGRETQYF. CDR3 bases: TGTGCCAGCAGCGCGGGACAGGGGGGTCGGGAGACCCAGTACTTC. Drawing the rest from reference TRBV9 and TRBJ2-5, the complete variable domain is DSGVTQTPKHLITATGQRVTLRCSPRSGDLSVYWYQQSLDQGLQFLIQYYNGEERAKGNILERFSAQQFPDLHSELNLSSLELGDSALYFCASSAGQGGRETQYFGPGTRLLVL.

The chain carries TRBV7-9 and TRBJ1-5; TRBD1 aligns across 8 bases. Germline V gives CDR1 SEHNR, CDR2 FQNEAQ (reference sequence). This CDR3 comprises 15 residues. V shed 5 bases and J 5 bases; nucleotides not matched to a gene: 8. The DNA of the CDR3 is TGTGCCAGCAGCCCAAGTGGACAGGGAGATCAGCCCCAGCATTTT. Translation: CASSPSGQGDQPQHF.

Remarks on this clone: One end of the junction does not line up with germline, which may come from a read error. This chain joins TRBV7-9 and TRBJ2-7, with TRBD1 matching 8 bases. Germline CDR1 SEHNR, CDR2 FQNEAQ (reference sequence). CDR3 length: 14 amino acids. This chain's CDR3 is CSSSLQGDGNEQYF. The CDR3 DNA reads as TGTTCCAGCAGCTTACAGGGGGATGGGAACGAGCAGTACTTC. Complete variable domain (other parts from reference TRBV7-9 and TRBJ2-7): DTGVSQNPRHKITKRGQNVTFRCDPISEHNRLYWYRQTLGQGPEFLTYFQNEAQLEKSRLLSDRFSAERPKGSFSTLEIQRTEQGDSAMYLCSSSLQGDGNEQYFGPGTRLTVT.

With respect to this clone: At one of its ends the junction is not consistent with the germline gene, which may arise from a read error. The V gene is TRBV7-9, the J gene TRBJ2-6; unclear D gene. CDR1 SEHNR and CDR2 FQNEAQ come from the germline V gene (reference sequence). This CDR3 has 12 residues. In DNA form, the CDR3 reads TGTGCCAGCAGCCCCGAGGCCAACGGCCTGACTTTC. The encoded protein is CASSPEANGLTF.

The chain is built from TRBV28 and TRBJ2-1; possible D gene TRBD1, 5 bases. V lost 4 bases, J lost 4 bases, and 11 bases lay in between. The CDR3 sequence is 14 residues long. Germline V lookup: CDR1 MDHEN, CDR2 SYDVKM. The CDR3 DNA is TGTGCCAGCAGTTGGGGCCAGCCTTACAATGAGCAGTTCTTC. As protein: CASSWGQPYNEQFF.

V gene TRBV7-9 combines with J gene TRBJ2-4; tentatively, D is TRBD2 (5 bases). CDR3 length: 14 amino acids. V lost 1 base to trimming and J lost 7 bases, with 11 bases between them. CDR1 SEHNR and CDR2 FQNEAQ come from the germline V gene (reference sequence). CDR3 amino acids: CASSLGEGGNIQYF. DNA of the CDR3: TGTGCCAGCAGCTTAGGAGAGGGCGGGAACATTCAGTACTTC.

This chain uses TRBV7-2 with TRBJ2-2; the match to TRBD1 covers 8 bases. CDR3 length: 14 amino acids. V was clipped by 7 bases and J by 5 bases; unmatched bases: 6. Germline CDR1 is SGHTA and CDR2 is FQGNSA. CDR3 nucleotide sequence: TGTGCCAGCACTCAGGGGGCAGGAACCGGGGAGCTGTTTTTT. This codes for CASTQGAGTGELFF.

The chain links TRBV29-1 to TRBJ2-5, with 7 bases fitting TRBD1. Germline values: CDR1 SQVTM, CDR2 ANQGSEA. The J segment lost 0 bases and the V segment lost 4 bases, leaving 11 bases of the junction unmatched. The CDR3 covers 16 residues. Here the CDR3 reads CSVVPMEQGYQETQYF. The DNA of the CDR3 is TGCAGCGTTGTGCCCATGGAACAGGGGTACCAAGAGACCCAGTACTTC.

The chain uses TRBV6-4 and TRBJ2-3; 13 bases fit TRBD2. The CDR3 is 16 amino acids. Trimming removed 5 bases from V and 4 bases from J; junction bases left unmatched: 6. CDR1 is MRHNA and CDR2 is SNTAGT in the germline V gene. CDR3 sequence (DNA): TGTGCCAGCAGTCGGACTAGCGGGGGAAACGCAGATACGCAGTATTTT. As protein: CASSRTSGGNADTQYF.

The chain links TRBV28 to TRBJ2-3; 11 nucleotides agree with TRBD1. Germline CDR1 is MDHEN and CDR2 is SYDVKM. The ends lost 5 bases at V and 7 bases at J; junction bases unmatched: 5. The CDR3 loop spans 14 amino acids. The chain's CDR3 is CASSLDRGPNTQYF. The CDR3 bases are TGTGCCAGCAGTCTGGACAGGGGGCCAAATACGCAGTATTTT. Together with reference TRBV28 and TRBJ2-3, the CDR3 gives the full variable domain: DVKVTQSSRYLVKRTGEKVFLECVQDMDHENMFWYRQDPGLGLRLIYFSYDVKMKEKGDIPEGYSVSREKKERFSLILESASTNQTSMYLCASSLDRGPNTQYFGPGTRLTVL.

V and J are TRBV28 and TRBJ2-1; 9 nucleotides line up with TRBD1. CDR3 size: 15 residues. The germline V gene has CDR1 MDHEN and CDR2 SYDVKM. The junction had 8 bases not matched to a gene; V was cut back by 6 bases and J by 5 bases. DNA for the CDR3: TGTGCCAGCAGGTCGACAGGGGGTGGGAACAATGAGCAGTTCTTC. Its translation: CASRSTGGGNNEQFF.

V usage is TRBV7-9 and J usage is TRBJ2-1; 10 bases are a match to TRBD2. The CDR3 has 16 amino acids. With 1 base clipped from V and 7 bases from J, the junction kept 7 bases outside the gene matches. Germline CDR1 SEHNR, CDR2 FQNEAQ (reference sequence). CDR3 sequence reads: CASSLVSSGSVNEQFF. The CDR3 DNA is TGTGCCAGCAGCTTAGTTTCTAGCGGGAGTGTTAATGAGCAGTTCTTC.